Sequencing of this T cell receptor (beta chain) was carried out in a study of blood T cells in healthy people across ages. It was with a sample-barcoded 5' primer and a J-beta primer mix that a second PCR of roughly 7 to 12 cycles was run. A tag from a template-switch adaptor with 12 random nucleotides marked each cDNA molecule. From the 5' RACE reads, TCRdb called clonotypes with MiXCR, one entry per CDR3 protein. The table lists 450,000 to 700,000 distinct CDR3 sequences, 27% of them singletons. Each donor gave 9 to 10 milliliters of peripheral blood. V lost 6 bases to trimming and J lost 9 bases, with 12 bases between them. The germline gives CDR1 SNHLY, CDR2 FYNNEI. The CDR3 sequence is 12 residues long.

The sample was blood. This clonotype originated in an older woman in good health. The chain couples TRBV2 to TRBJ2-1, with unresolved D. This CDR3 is CASREIQFEQFF. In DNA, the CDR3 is TGTGCCAGCAGAGAAATACAATTTGAGCAGTTCTTC.